This TCR beta chain was found in a study of early T cells in non-severe SARS-CoV-2 infection. In the study overall: Investigators sequenced bulk RNA drawn from unsorted whole blood, and chains remained unpaired.

Using its own MiXCR run on the 5' RACE reads, TCRdb lists one record per CDR3 protein. The sample shows fewer than 55,000 distinct CDR3 sequences, 9% to 9.5% of them seen only once. This clonotype was seen many times. Germline assignment: CDR1 LGHDT and CDR2 YNNKEL (reference sequence). V lost 6 bases to trimming and J lost 8 bases; unmatched junction nucleotides: 10. This CDR3 is 14 amino acids long. Material for sequencing was whole blood. The receptor's source is an adult who was a healthcare worker with PCR-confirmed SARS-CoV-2 infection or an uninfected control (not recorded which). The chain carries TRBV3-1 and TRBJ2-1, with 7 bases aligning to TRBD2. Here the CDR3 reads CASRKGGRGDEQFF. CDR3 DNA: TGTGCCAGCAGAAAAGGCGGGAGAGGAGATGAGCAGTTCTTC.